The following is a TCR beta chain sequence with its context. This clone was observed a few times. Its binding antigen is unknown. Base qualities are not at hand, and no much larger clone is one base apart. This entry belongs to a study of control samples from healthy donors and cancer patients (TCRdb year 2020). The CDR3, cysteine through phenylalanine, is 16 amino acids long. Of all the DNA, just the CDR3 is kept, 48 bases in frame from base 1. CDR1 and CDR2 are read off the germline V gene (reference sequence) as MNHEY and SMNVEV. V ends up 7 bases short and J 3 bases short, with an unmatched junction base count of 7. Library preparation used the immunoSEQ multiplex PCR assay. The clones in this table, taken by TCRdb from immuneACCESS, are in-frame only. Not every clone is retained; where verified, under half of the shortfall comes from an unresolved V gene, and the cause of the rest is unknown. This sample is represented by 120,000 or so clones; more than 75% of them were singletons. Of the sample, under 2% falls within the top ten clones.

This receptor was taken from a man aged 18-30 years in good health. The sequence links TRBV27 to TRBJ2-1; 12 central bases correspond to TRBD2. The sequenced sample consisted of blood. This receptor has the CDR3 CASTRTSGASYNEQFF. At the DNA level, the sequence is TGTGCCAGCACCCGGACTAGCGGGGCAAGCTACAATGAGCAGTTCTTC.